Each of the 18 T cell receptor beta chains below was sequenced from the same sample in a study of human T cells and chemical hapten exposure. TCRdb recomputed calls from the RACE reads with MiXCR, one row per CDR3 protein. The data contain over 75,000 distinct CDR3 sequences, about 6.8% of them singletons. Time point of the sample: patch test 1, 2 weeks after DPC sensitization. Sample treatment: therapeutic diphenylcyclopropenone sensitization with weekly scalp DPC. The input for sequencing was whole blood, taken in connection with sensitization to the hapten diphenylcyclopropenone (DPC). The receptor source for this set is a woman in her twenties or thirties with alopecia areata. Some clones in this sample may be carry-over from other donors' samples.

V usage is TRBV12-3 or TRBV12-4 and J usage is TRBJ2-7; D ambiguous. The CDR3 length is 14 residues. V was shortened by 6 bases and J by 3 bases, with 15 bases between the two germline ends. The DNA of the CDR3 is TGTGCCAGCAGACACCTCGGGTTGTTCTACGAGCAGTACTTC. Translation: CASRHLGLFYEQYF.

This clonotype was found a few times. A much larger clonotype is one base distant, so this may be a read error. V and J are TRBV20-1 and TRBJ2-3; D is possibly TRBD2 (6 bases). Germline assignment: CDR1 DFQATT and CDR2 SNEGSKA (reference sequence). The CDR3 has 15 amino acids. V lost 3 bases to trimming and J lost 6 bases, with 19 bases between them. The CDR3 region is CSASAGRAGSDTQYF. CDR3 DNA: TGCAGTGCTAGCGCGGGACGAGCGGGTTCTGATACGCAGTATTTT.

This clonotype has at least ten counts. This chain joins TRBV20-1 and TRBJ1-2; no definite D call. This CDR3 spans 15 amino acids. V was clipped by 1 base and J by 0 bases, with 12 bases between them. CDR1 and CDR2 from the germline V gene are DFQATT and SNEGSKA (reference sequence). Written as DNA, the CDR3 is TGCAGTGCTAGAGGTACGGCAGGAGCTAACTATGGCTACACCTTC. It yields the protein CSARGTAGANYGYTF.

The J gene is TRBJ2-5, the V gene TRBV27; 13 bases line up with TRBD2. CDR3 length: 17 amino acids. Germline values: CDR1 MNHEY, CDR2 SMNVEV (reference sequence). V shed 5 bases, J shed 4 bases, and the junction held 10 bases outside the gene matches. CDR3 amino acids: CASSLSQLAGGPETQYF. Here the CDR3 DNA reads TGTGCCAGCAGTCTCTCCCAACTAGCGGGGGGGCCAGAGACCCAGTACTTC.

The gene calls are TRBV6-1 and TRBJ1-6; D possibly corresponds to TRBD1 (6 bases). The germline V and J ends were trimmed by 7 bases and 8 bases, with 15 bases remaining between them. The CDR3 spans 14 residues. The germline V gene encodes CDR1 MNHNS and CDR2 SASEGT. CDR3 sequence reads: CASTRGDADSPLHF. The DNA for the CDR3 is TGTGCCAGCACAAGGGGGGATGCGGATTCACCCCTCCACTTT.

This clonotype showed up many times. The gene calls are TRBV3-1 and TRBJ2-1; D unclear. Germline assignment: CDR1 LGHDT and CDR2 YNNKEL (reference sequence). The CDR3 is 13 amino acids. V gave up 2 bases and J gave up 4 bases, with 6 bases separating them. CDR3 sequence: CASSQNNYNEQFF. The CDR3 coding sequence is TGTGCCAGCAGCCAAAATAATTACAATGAGCAGTTCTTC.

This clonotype was recorded many times. The V and J genes are TRBV4-2 and TRBJ2-5, with D maybe TRBD2 (6 bases). V gave up 0 bases and J gave up 1 base, with 12 bases separating them. Germline V CDR1 and CDR2: LGHNA, YNFKEQ. CDR3 size: 16 residues. CDR3 coding DNA: TGTGCCAGCAGCCAAGATCCAGGGCGGGGCCAAGAGACCCAGTACTTC. Translated: CASSQDPGRGQETQYF.

This clonotype came up a few times. J is TRBJ1-4 and V is TRBV12-3 or TRBV12-4; the match to TRBD1 covers 7 bases. There are 14 residues in the CDR3. V was pared by 5 bases and J by 5 bases, with 5 bases of the junction left unmatched. This chain's CDR3 is CASSPRQGNEKLFF. The CDR3 nucleotides are TGTGCCAGCAGTCCCCGACAGGGAAATGAAAAACTGTTTTTT.

The sample holds a few counts of this clonotype. The chain links TRBV20-1 to TRBJ1-5; D gene uncertain. The germline V gene has CDR1 DFQATT and CDR2 SNEGSKA (reference sequence). The CDR3 is 13 amino acids. The V end was cut by 7 bases, the J end by 5 bases, with 15 bases between. CDR3: CSVTSGRDQPQHF. The DNA for the CDR3 is TGCAGTGTAACAAGCGGCAGAGATCAGCCCCAGCATTTT.

Comments on this clonotype: Since a much larger clone is just one base distant, this may be a read error. J is TRBJ2-7 and V is TRBV3-1; perhaps TRBD1 as D (5 bases). The ends were cut back, 0 bases at V and 7 bases at J, with 10 bases in the middle. The CDR3 covers 13 residues. Germline CDR1 is LGHDT and CDR2 is YNNKEL (reference sequence). DNA of the CDR3: TGTGCCAGCAGCCAAGATGGGGCCGAGGAGCAGTACTTC. This sequence encodes CASSQDGAEEQYF.

This clonotype was picked up a small number of times. This sequence joins TRBV9 and TRBJ1-1; TRBD1 might be the D (5 bases). This CDR3 has 15 amino acids. Trimming pared 3 bases from V and 0 bases from J, leaving 12 bases between. The V gene's germline CDR1 is SGDLS and CDR2 YYNGEE. CDR3 region: CASSALRDLNTEAFF. The CDR3 bases are TGTGCCAGCAGCGCGCTCCGGGACTTGAACACTGAAGCTTTCTTT.

This clonotype was counted at least ten times. The chain employs TRBV18 and TRBJ1-2, with 8 bases identical to TRBD1. CDR3 size: 13 residues. The V gene's germline CDR1 is KGHSH and CDR2 LQKENI. V lost 6 bases and J lost 6; bases outside the gene matches: 6. CDR3 residues: CASSPGQGNGYTF. CDR3 nucleotide sequence: TGTGCCAGCTCGCCTGGACAGGGTAATGGCTACACCTTC.

Points on this clonotype: This clone may be a read error of a much larger clone one base away. The rearrangement uses TRBV2 and TRBJ1-3; D ambiguous. Deletions cut 4 bases from V and 9 bases from J, with 4 bases between. This CDR3 has 10 residues. CDR1 and CDR2 (germline): SNHLY, FYNNEI. CDR3 sequence (DNA): TGTGCCAGCAGTGTGCGCACCATATATTTT. Residues: CASSVRTIYF.

This clonotype was seen many times. The rearrangement joins TRBV7-9 to TRBJ2-1; weak D call: TRBD2 (6 bases). This CDR3 is built from 13 residues. CDR1 is SEHNR, CDR2 FQNEAQ, per germline (reference sequence). Deletions cut 8 bases from V and 0 bases from J, with 8 bases between. The CDR3 protein is CASLRDSYNEQFF. The CDR3 DNA reads as TGTGCCAGCCTGCGGGACTCCTACAATGAGCAGTTCTTC.

This clonotype was picked up many times. V usage is TRBV12-3 or TRBV12-4 and J usage is TRBJ2-3, with 9 bases aligning to TRBD2. CDR3 length: 16 residues. J was trimmed by 7 bases and V by 3 bases; bases with no gene match: 11. As DNA, the CDR3 is TGTGCCAGCAGTTTTGCTATAGCGGGGGTTTTCAATACGCAGTATTTT. Translating it yields CASSFAIAGVFNTQYF.

This clonotype was counted ten times or more. The chain is built from TRBV11-1 and TRBJ2-1; 8 positions match TRBD2. The germline CDR1 and CDR2 sequences are SGHAT and FQDESV (reference sequence). V dropped 2 bases and J dropped 8; count of bases not matched to a gene: 11. The CDR3 is 16 amino acids. CDR3 nucleotide sequence: TGTGCCAGCAGCTTACGGAGGCGGGGGGCACGGGATGAGCAGTTCTTC. It translates to CASSLRRRGARDEQFF.

This chain uses TRBV6-1 with TRBJ1-1, with no clear D. V lost 8 bases and J 4 bases, leaving 14 bases between the germline ends. CDR1 is MNHNS, CDR2 SASEGT, per germline. CDR3 length equals 13 residues. The CDR3 protein is CASSRPEGTEAFF. Here the CDR3 DNA reads TGTGCCAGCTCCCGGCCCGAGGGCACTGAAGCTTTCTTT.

This clonotype appeared many times. The chain couples TRBV7-7 to TRBJ2-7; TRBD1 or TRBD2 may be the D gene (5 bases each). Looked up from germline, CDR1 is SSHAT and CDR2 is FNYEAQ (reference sequence). The CDR3 runs 13 residues. The V gene lost 5 bases and the J gene lost 3 bases, with 11 bases spanning the gap. DNA for the CDR3: TGTGCCAGCAGCCACCGGGACCACTACGAGCAGTACTTC. It specifies CASSHRDHYEQYF.